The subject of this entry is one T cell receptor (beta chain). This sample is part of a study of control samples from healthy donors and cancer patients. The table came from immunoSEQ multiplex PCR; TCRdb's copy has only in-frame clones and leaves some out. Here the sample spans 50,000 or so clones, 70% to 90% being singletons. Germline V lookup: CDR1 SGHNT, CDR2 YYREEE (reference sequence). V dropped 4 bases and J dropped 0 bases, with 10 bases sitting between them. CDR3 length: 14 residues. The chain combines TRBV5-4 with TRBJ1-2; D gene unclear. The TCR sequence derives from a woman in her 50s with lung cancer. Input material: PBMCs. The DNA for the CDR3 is TGTGCCAGCAGCCCGACTGGAGCTAACTATGGCTACACCTTC. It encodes CASSPTGANYGYTF.